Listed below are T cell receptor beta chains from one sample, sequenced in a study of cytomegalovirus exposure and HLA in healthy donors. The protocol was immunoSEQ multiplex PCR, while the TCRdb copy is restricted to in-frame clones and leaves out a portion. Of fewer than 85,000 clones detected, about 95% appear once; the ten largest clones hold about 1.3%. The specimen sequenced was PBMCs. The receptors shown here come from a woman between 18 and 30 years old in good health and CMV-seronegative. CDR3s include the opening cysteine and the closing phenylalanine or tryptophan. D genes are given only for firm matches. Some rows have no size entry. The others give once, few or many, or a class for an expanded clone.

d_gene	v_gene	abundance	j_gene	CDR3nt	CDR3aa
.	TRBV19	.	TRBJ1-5	TGTGCCAGTAAGGTTGTGGGCCCTTATAGCAATCAGCCCCAGCATTTT	CASKVVGPYSNQPQHF
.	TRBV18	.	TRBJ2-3	TGTGCCAGCTCACCAGTGACAGTTCTTACTACTAGCACAGATACGCAGTATTTT	CASSPVTVLTTSTDTQYF
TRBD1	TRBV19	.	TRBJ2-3	TGTGCCAGTAGTACACAGGGGCTCACAGATACGCAGTATTTT	CASSTQGLTDTQYF
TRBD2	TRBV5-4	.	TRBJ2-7	TGTGCCAGCAGTCCAGGACTAGCGTTCTCCTACGAGCAGTACTTC	CASSPGLAFSYEQYF
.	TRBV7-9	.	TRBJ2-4	TGTGCCAGCAGCCCTAATCTAGGAGGGGCCAAAAACATTCAGTACTTC	CASSPNLGGAKNIQYF
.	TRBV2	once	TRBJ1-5	TGTGCCAGCAGTGAACGTTTAATCTATAGCAATCAGCCCCAGCATTTT	CASSERLIYSNQPQHF
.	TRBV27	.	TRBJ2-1	TGTGCCAGCACCAACCATCGTGGGAGCGGCCAGTTCTTC	CASTNHRGSGQFF
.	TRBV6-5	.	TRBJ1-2	TGTGCCAGCAGTTACTTCTCCAGGGCGAGTGGCTACACCTTC	CASSYFSRASGYTF
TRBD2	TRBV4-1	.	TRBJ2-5	TGCGCCAGCAGCCAAGGACTAGCGGAAGAGACCCAGTACTTC	CASSQGLAEETQYF
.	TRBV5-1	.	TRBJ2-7	TGCGCCAGCAGCTACAGGGTGGAGGACGAGCAGTACTTC	CASSYRVEDEQYF
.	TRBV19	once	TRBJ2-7	TGTGCCAGTAGTATGCCAGGAAAGATTACCTACGAGCAGTACTTC	CASSMPGKITYEQYF
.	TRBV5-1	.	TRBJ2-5	TGCGCCAGCAGCTTGTCAGATAGCGCCCTGCAAGAGACCCAGTACTTC	CASSLSDSALQETQYF
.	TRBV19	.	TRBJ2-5	TGTGCCAGTTGGCTGGCACAGCATATGTTACAAGAGACCCAGTACTTC	CASWLAQHMLQETQYF
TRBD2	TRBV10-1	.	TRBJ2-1	TGCGCCAGCAGTGAAGGCTTCGGGAGGGCCGACAATGAGCAGTTCTTC	CASSEGFGRADNEQFF
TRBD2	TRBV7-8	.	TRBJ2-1	TGTGCCAGCAGCTTAATCTCCACCGGGACTAATGACAATGAGCAGTTCTTC	CASSLISTGTNDNEQFF
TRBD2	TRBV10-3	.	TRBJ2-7	TGTGCCATCAGGGAGGGACTAGCGGGAGGGACGAGCTCCTACGAGCAGTACTTC	CAIREGLAGGTSSYEQYF
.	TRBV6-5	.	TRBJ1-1	TGTGCCAGCTATGCGACAGCGAACACTGAAGCTTTCTTT	CASYATANTEAFF
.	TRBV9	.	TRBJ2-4	TGTGCCAGCAGCCCAGCTCGGGGGTGGCAGGACAGGGCCAAAAACATTCAGTACTTC	CASSPARGWQDRAKNIQYF
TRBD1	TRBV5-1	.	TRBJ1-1	TGCGCCAGCAGCTTGAGGTCGACTCGGGACAGGGCAGTGAACACTGAAGCTTTCTTT	CASSLRSTRDRAVNTEAFF
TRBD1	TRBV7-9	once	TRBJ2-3	TGTGCCAGCAGTCCCGGGACAGGGAGTACAGATACGCAGTATTTT	CASSPGTGSTDTQYF
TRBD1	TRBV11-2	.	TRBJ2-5	TGTGCCAGCAGCTTCGGGGGACAGGGGCCGGAGACCCAGTACTTC	CASSFGGQGPETQYF
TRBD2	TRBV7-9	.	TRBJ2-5	TGTGCCAGCGGGGGTGGGGCGGGAGAAGTCCAAGAGACCCAGTACTTC	CASGGGAGEVQETQYF
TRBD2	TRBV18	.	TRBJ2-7	TGTGCCAGCTCGGCGAACCAGGGACTAGCGGGGTACGAGCAGTACTTC	CASSANQGLAGYEQYF
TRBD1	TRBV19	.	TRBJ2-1	TGTGCCAGTAGTATAGATACAGGGGGGCCCTACAATGAGCAGTTCTTC	CASSIDTGGPYNEQFF
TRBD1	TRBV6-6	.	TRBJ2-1	TGTGCCAGCAGATACCCCGGGACAGGGCCCTACAATGAGCAGTTCTTC	CASRYPGTGPYNEQFF
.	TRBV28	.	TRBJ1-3	TGTGCCAGCGTGTCCCCGGGACACTCTGGAAACACCATATATTTT	CASVSPGHSGNTIYF
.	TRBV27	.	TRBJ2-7	TGTGCCAGCACCGAGGGCCGCGAGCAGTACTTC	CASTEGREQYF
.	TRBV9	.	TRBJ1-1	TGTGCCAGCAAGGCGGGGGTCAGAATGAACACTGAAGCTTTCTTT	CASKAGVRMNTEAFF
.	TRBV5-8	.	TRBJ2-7	TGTGCCAGCAGCTTGGGCCCGCCACAGAAACCCTACGAGCAGTACTTC	CASSLGPPQKPYEQYF
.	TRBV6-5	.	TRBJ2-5	TGTGCCAGCAGCGGGAGTGGGGAGACCCAGTACTTC	CASSGSGETQYF
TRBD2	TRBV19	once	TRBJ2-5	TGTGCCAGTAGTGGTCGGGCTAGCGGGGAAGAGACCCAGTACTTC	CASSGRASGEETQYF
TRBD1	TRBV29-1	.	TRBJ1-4	TGCAGCGTGGACCCGGGACAGGGGAAGGAAAAACTGTTTTTT	CSVDPGQGKEKLFF
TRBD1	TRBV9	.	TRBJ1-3	TGTGCCAGCAGCGCGGTGACAGGGCTTGGTAACACCATATATTTT	CASSAVTGLGNTIYF
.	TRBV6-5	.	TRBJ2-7	TGTGCCAGCAGTATCCGGGTTCCCAAGGAGCAGTACTTC	CASSIRVPKEQYF
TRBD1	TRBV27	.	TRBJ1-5	TGTGCCAGCAGGAGAGGAACGGACAGGGGTAATCAGCCCCAGCATTTT	CASRRGTDRGNQPQHF
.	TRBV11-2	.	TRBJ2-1	TGTGCCAGCAGCTTAGGGACACCATACAATGAGCAGTTCTTC	CASSLGTPYNEQFF
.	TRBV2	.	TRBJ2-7	TGTGCCAGCTTACCCCGGGACACCGATTCCTACGAGCAGTACTTC	CASLPRDTDSYEQYF
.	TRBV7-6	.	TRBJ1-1	TGTGCCAGCAGCTCTCAGGGCCCATCAACTGAAGCTTTCTTT	CASSSQGPSTEAFF
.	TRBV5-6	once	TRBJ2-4	TGTGCCAGCAGCTTGGACATGAATCTAGCCAAAAACATTCAGTACTTC	CASSLDMNLAKNIQYF
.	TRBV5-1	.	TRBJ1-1	TGCGCCAGCAGCGGAGCGGGTCCTGAAGCTTTCTTT	CASSGAGPEAFF
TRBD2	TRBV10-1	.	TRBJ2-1	TGCGCCAGCAGTGAGAGGACTAGCGACGACAATGAGCAGTTCTTC	CASSERTSDDNEQFF
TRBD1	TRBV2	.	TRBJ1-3	TGTGCCATCCTACAGGGGGACAAAGGTGGAAACACCATATATTTT	CAILQGDKGGNTIYF
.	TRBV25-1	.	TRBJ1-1	TGTGCCAGCAGTGTGGAGGCGGAAGCTTTCTTT	CASSVEAEAFF
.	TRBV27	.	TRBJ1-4	TGTGCCAGCAGTCGGGTGTCTGGAAAACTGTTTTTT	CASSRVSGKLFF
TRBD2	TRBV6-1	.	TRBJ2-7	TGTGCCAGCAGCAAAGGGGACTACAGCTACGAGCAGTACTTC	CASSKGDYSYEQYF
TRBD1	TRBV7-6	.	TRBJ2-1	TGTGCCAGCAGCTCGGACAGGGGAGGCCATGAGCAGTTCTTC	CASSSDRGGHEQFF
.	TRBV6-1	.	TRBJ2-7	TGTGCCACCACTTCGGGGGAGCAGTACTTC	CATTSGEQYF
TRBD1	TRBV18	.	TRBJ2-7	TGTGCCAGCTCACCACGACAGGGGAAGGGTTCCTACGAGCAGTACTTC	CASSPRQGKGSYEQYF
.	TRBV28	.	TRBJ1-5	TGTGCCAGCAGTTTACGGCATCAACTAAATAGCAATCAGCCCCAGCATTTT	CASSLRHQLNSNQPQHF
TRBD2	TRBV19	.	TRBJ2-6	TGTGCCAGTACGCGGGGGACCGGGGCCAACGTCCTGACTTTC	CASTRGTGANVLTF
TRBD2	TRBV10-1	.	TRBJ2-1	TGCGCCAGCAGTGTGCGGACTAGCGGGGAAAGCTCCTACAATGAGCAGTTCTTC	CASSVRTSGESSYNEQFF
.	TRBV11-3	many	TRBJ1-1	TGTGCCAGCAGCTTAAGTCTGAGTACTGAAGCTTTCTTT	CASSLSLSTEAFF
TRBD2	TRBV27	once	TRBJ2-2	TGTGCCAGCAGTAACGGACTAGCGGGAGCTGTCGGGGAGCTGTTTTTT	CASSNGLAGAVGELFF
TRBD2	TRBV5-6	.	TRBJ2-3	TGTGCCAGCAGCTTGATAGGTAGCGGGAGGGCAGATACGCAGTATTTT	CASSLIGSGRADTQYF
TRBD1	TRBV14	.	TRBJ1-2	TGTGCCAGCAGCACCACCCCGGGGACAGGCTATGGCTACACCTTC	CASSTTPGTGYGYTF
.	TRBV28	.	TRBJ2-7	TGTGCCAGTGGCTGGGCCACCTACGAGCAGTACTTC	CASGWATYEQYF
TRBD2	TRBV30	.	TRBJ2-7	TGTGCCTGGACTAGCGGGAGGGGGGAGCAGTACTTC	CAWTSGRGEQYF
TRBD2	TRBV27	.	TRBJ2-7	TGTGCCAGCAGTCCAGCGACTAGCGGGAGCGACGAGCAGTACTTC	CASSPATSGSDEQYF
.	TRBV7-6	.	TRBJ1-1	TGTGCCAGCAGCCGAGGGACTCAGGGAGGCCCTGAAGCTTTCTTT	CASSRGTQGGPEAFF